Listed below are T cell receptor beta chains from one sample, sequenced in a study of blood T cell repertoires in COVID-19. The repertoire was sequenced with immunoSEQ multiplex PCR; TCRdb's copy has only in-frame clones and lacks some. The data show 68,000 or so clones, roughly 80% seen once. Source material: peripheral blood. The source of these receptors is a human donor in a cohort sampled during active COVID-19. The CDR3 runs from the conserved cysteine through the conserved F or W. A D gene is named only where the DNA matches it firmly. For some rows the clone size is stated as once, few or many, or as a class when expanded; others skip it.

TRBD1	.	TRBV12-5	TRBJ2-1	TGTGCTGTCGGGACAGGGGGTAATGAGCAGTTCTTC	CAVGTGGNEQFF
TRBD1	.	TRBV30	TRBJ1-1	TGTGCCTGGAGTGTAAAAGGGGGCCGGAGGACTGAAGCTTTCTTT	CAWSVKGGRRTEAFF
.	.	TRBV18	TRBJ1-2	TGTGCCAGCTCACCACCCGGGGGAGGTTATGGCTACACCTTC	CASSPPGGGYGYTF
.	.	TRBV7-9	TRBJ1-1	TGTGCCAGCAGCTACCTAGACAGGAACACTGAAGCTTTCTTT	CASSYLDRNTEAFF
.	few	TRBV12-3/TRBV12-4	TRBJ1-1	TGTGCCAGCAGTCCCCCTGTGACTGAAGCTTTCTTT	CASSPPVTEAFF
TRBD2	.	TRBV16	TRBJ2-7	TGTGCCAGCAGCCAAACAGCGGGGGGCCCCTACGAGCAGTACTTC	CASSQTAGGPYEQYF
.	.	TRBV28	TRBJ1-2	TGTGCCAGCATTCTGGACACTCACTATGGCTACACCTTC	CASILDTHYGYTF
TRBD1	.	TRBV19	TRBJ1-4	TGTGCCAGTAGTATAGGGGACAGGGACTTGGAAGAAAAACTGTTTTTT	CASSIGDRDLEEKLFF
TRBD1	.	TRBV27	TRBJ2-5	TGTGCCAGCAGTAGGGACAGCTGGCAAGAGACCCAGTACTTC	CASSRDSWQETQYF
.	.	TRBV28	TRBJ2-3	TGTGCCAGCAGCCGTGGACCGGGACTGGTTAGCACAGATACGCAGTATTTT	CASSRGPGLVSTDTQYF
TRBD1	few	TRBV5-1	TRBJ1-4	TGCGCCAGCAGCCCACGAGGGGGCAGAAATGAAAAACTGTTTTTT	CASSPRGGRNEKLFF
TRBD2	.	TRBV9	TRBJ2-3	TGTGCCAGCAGCGTAGAGGGGGGGACTAGCTGGAGGGATACGCAGTATTTT	CASSVEGGTSWRDTQYF
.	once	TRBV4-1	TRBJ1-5	TGCGCCAGCAGCCGGTCCGGGTTGAATGCCGGCAATCAGCCCCAGCATTTT	CASSRSGLNAGNQPQHF
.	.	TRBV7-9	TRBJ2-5	TGTGCCAGCAGCTTAGCGCGGGACTTAGGGACCCAGTACTTC	CASSLARDLGTQYF
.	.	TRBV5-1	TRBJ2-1	TGCGCCAGCACCCTTCAACAGGGTCTTGGGGTCCATGAGCAGTTCTTC	CASTLQQGLGVHEQFF
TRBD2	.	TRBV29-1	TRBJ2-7	TGCAGCGTTGGCTATCTCGGACTAGCTCTCGAGCAGTACTTC	CSVGYLGLALEQYF
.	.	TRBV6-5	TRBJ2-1	TGTGCCAGCAGCTTGCACACAGGCTCCTACAATGAGCAGTTCTTC	CASSLHTGSYNEQFF
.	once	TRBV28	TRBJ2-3	TGTGCCAGCAGCAACAGGGATTCGGGCACAGATACGCAGTATTTT	CASSNRDSGTDTQYF
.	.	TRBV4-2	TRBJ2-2	TGTGCCAGCAGCCCAGATCTCGGTCTAGCAACCGCCGGGGAGCTGTTTTTT	CASSPDLGLATAGELFF
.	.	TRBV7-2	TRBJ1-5	TGTGCCAGCAGCCCCGGGAGGAACAATCAGCCCCAGCATTTT	CASSPGRNNQPQHF
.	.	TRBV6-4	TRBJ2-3	TGTGCCAGCAGTGCCTCGTTCCGACAGACGCGGAGCACAGATACGCAGTATTTT	CASSASFRQTRSTDTQYF
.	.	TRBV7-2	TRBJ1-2	TGTGCCAGCAGCTCGGGGAGGCTGCCCTCTGGCTACACCTTC	CASSSGRLPSGYTF
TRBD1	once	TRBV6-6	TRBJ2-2	TGTGCCAGCAGCCGGGACAGGAACACCGGGGAGCTGTTTTTT	CASSRDRNTGELFF
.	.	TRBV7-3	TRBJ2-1	TGTGCCAGCAGCACTACAGGGACGCCCTACAATGAGCAGTTCTTC	CASSTTGTPYNEQFF
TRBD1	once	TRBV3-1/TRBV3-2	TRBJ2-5	TGTGCCAGCAGCCAAGCCGTCACAGGGGGCCGTAAGACCCAGTACTTC	CASSQAVTGGRKTQYF
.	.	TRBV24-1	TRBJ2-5	TGTGCCACCAGTGATGCGACAGTTCTAAAAGAGACCCAGTACTTC	CATSDATVLKETQYF
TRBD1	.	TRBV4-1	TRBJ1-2	TGCGCCAGCAGATTGACAGGGGGCAGGGGTGGCTACACCTTC	CASRLTGGRGGYTF
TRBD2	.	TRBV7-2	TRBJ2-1	TGTGCCAGCAGCTTTTTGGCAAGCGGGGGGCGACGCAATGAGCAGTTCTTC	CASSFLASGGRRNEQFF
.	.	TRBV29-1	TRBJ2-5	TGCAGCGCGCAGGGGAACCAAGAGACCCAGTACTTC	CSAQGNQETQYF
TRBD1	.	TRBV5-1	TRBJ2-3	TGCGCCAGCAGCCCCGAAGGGGGCGTCACAGATACGCAGTATTTT	CASSPEGGVTDTQYF
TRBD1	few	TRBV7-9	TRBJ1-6	TGTGCCAGCAGCTTGGGGACAGGAACCAGCTCCTATAATTCACCCCTCCACTTT	CASSLGTGTSSYNSPLHF
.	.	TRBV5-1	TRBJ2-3	TGCGCCAGCACCCAGGGGCCAGGGGATACGCAGTATTTT	CASTQGPGDTQYF
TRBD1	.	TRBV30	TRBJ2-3	TGTGCCTGGAGGCGCCCCGGGACAGGGCCAGATACGCAGTATTTT	CAWRRPGTGPDTQYF
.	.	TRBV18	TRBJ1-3	TGTGCCAGCTCCACATCCATCCTCTCTGGAAACACCATATATTTT	CASSTSILSGNTIYF
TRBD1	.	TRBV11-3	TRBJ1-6	TGTGCCAGCAGCTCTACCCTTCGACAGGGTTCCAATTCACCCCTCCACTTT	CASSSTLRQGSNSPLHF
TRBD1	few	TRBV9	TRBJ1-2	TGTGCCAGCAGCGCCGGGACAGGGGCGCGATATGGCTACACCTTC	CASSAGTGARYGYTF
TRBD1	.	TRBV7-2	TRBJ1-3	TGTGCCAGCAGTGACAGGGGGCATGGAAACACCATATATTTT	CASSDRGHGNTIYF